Listed below are T cell receptor beta chains from one sample, sequenced in a study of Ad26.COV2.S vaccination and SARS-CoV-2 variants. Data came from immunoSEQ multiplex PCR; TCRdb stores just in-frame clones and leaves some out. The sample gives 400,000 to 450,000 clones, 92% of which show up once; under 2% is in the top ten. The sequencing used peripheral blood, collected in a trial of Ad26.COV2.S vaccine versus placebo. The source of these receptors is a person between 18 and 59 years old who received the Ad26.COV2.S COVID-19 vaccine or a placebo. Both conserved end residues are part of each CDR3. D genes are given only for firm matches. Clone size is given for some rows only: seen once, a few or many times, or a class if the clone is expanded.

d_call: TRBD1
v_call: TRBV9
j_call: TRBJ2-1
clone_size: .
cdr3_aa: CASSPSGTEYNEQFF
cdr3_nt: TGTGCCAGCAGCCCCTCTGGGACAGAGTACAATGAGCAGTTCTTC

d_call: TRBD2
v_call: TRBV6-5
j_call: TRBJ2-5
clone_size: .
cdr3_aa: CASTPSGGRWTQYF
cdr3_nt: TGTGCCAGCACTCCTAGCGGGGGGAGGTGGACCCAGTACTTC

d_call: .
v_call: TRBV6-5
j_call: TRBJ2-7
clone_size: .
cdr3_aa: CASSYLPGQNYEQYF
cdr3_nt: TGTGCCAGCAGTTACTTACCGGGCCAGAACTACGAGCAGTACTTC

d_call: .
v_call: TRBV5-6
j_call: TRBJ1-2
clone_size: .
cdr3_aa: CASSLGGAPRYTF
cdr3_nt: TGTGCCAGCAGCTTGGGTGGGGCCCCGCGCTACACCTTC

d_call: TRBD1
v_call: TRBV19
j_call: TRBJ2-5
clone_size: .
cdr3_aa: CASSMRWDRVPEETQYF
cdr3_nt: TGTGCCAGTAGTATGAGGTGGGACAGGGTACCCGAGGAGACCCAGTACTTC

d_call: .
v_call: TRBV9
j_call: TRBJ2-1
clone_size: .
cdr3_aa: CASSVGVVGSYNEQFF
cdr3_nt: TGTGCCAGCAGCGTAGGGGTAGTAGGGTCCTACAATGAGCAGTTCTTC

d_call: .
v_call: TRBV4-3
j_call: TRBJ2-5
clone_size: .
cdr3_aa: CASSQDPGMETQYF
cdr3_nt: TGCGCCAGCAGCCAAGATCCAGGGATGGAGACCCAGTACTTC

d_call: .
v_call: TRBV7-9
j_call: TRBJ2-7
clone_size: once
cdr3_aa: CASSLFMAEAGYEQYF
cdr3_nt: TGTGCCAGCAGCTTATTTATGGCAGAGGCGGGCTACGAGCAGTACTTC

d_call: TRBD1
v_call: TRBV4-1
j_call: TRBJ1-3
clone_size: .
cdr3_aa: CASSRLGQVLSGNTIYF
cdr3_nt: TGCGCCAGCAGCCGCTTGGGACAGGTTCTTTCTGGAAACACCATATATTTT

d_call: TRBD1
v_call: TRBV30
j_call: TRBJ1-2
clone_size: .
cdr3_aa: CAHNWGQGSGYGYTF
cdr3_nt: TGTGCCCACAATTGGGGACAGGGATCGGGCTATGGCTACACCTTC

d_call: TRBD1
v_call: TRBV6-6
j_call: TRBJ2-7
clone_size: .
cdr3_aa: CASSYGTAAYEQYF
cdr3_nt: TGTGCCAGCAGTTATGGGACAGCAGCCTACGAGCAGTACTTC

d_call: TRBD1
v_call: TRBV7-8
j_call: TRBJ1-2
clone_size: .
cdr3_aa: CASSPYWTGGSYGYTF
cdr3_nt: TGTGCCAGCAGCCCTTACTGGACAGGGGGCAGCTATGGCTACACCTTC

d_call: TRBD1
v_call: TRBV7-2
j_call: TRBJ1-2
clone_size: .
cdr3_aa: CASSKRQGANYGYTF
cdr3_nt: TGTGCCAGCAGCAAAAGACAGGGGGCAAACTATGGCTACACCTTC

d_call: .
v_call: TRBV5-1
j_call: TRBJ2-1
clone_size: .
cdr3_aa: CASSNRDLRNEQFF
cdr3_nt: TGCGCCAGCAGCAACCGGGACCTCAGGAATGAGCAGTTCTTC

d_call: .
v_call: TRBV5-4
j_call: TRBJ2-1
clone_size: .
cdr3_aa: CASSPRAQGTLPYEQFF
cdr3_nt: TGTGCCAGCAGCCCAAGGGCACAGGGGACTCTCCCCTATGAGCAGTTCTTC

d_call: .
v_call: TRBV27
j_call: TRBJ2-6
clone_size: .
cdr3_aa: CASSHQDSGANVLTF
cdr3_nt: TGTGCCAGCAGCCACCAGGACTCTGGGGCCAACGTCCTGACTTTC

d_call: TRBD1
v_call: TRBV27
j_call: TRBJ2-7
clone_size: .
cdr3_aa: CASSSGQGASYEQYF
cdr3_nt: TGTGCCAGCAGTTCTGGACAGGGGGCTTCCTACGAGCAGTACTTC

d_call: .
v_call: TRBV10-1
j_call: TRBJ2-1
clone_size: .
cdr3_aa: CASSEGPGLLNNEQFF
cdr3_nt: TGCGCCAGCAGTGAGGGACCGGGGCTACTCAACAATGAGCAGTTCTTC

d_call: .
v_call: TRBV5-1
j_call: TRBJ1-1
clone_size: .
cdr3_aa: CASSSVPETEAFF
cdr3_nt: TGCGCCAGCAGCTCGGTCCCCGAGACTGAAGCTTTCTTT

d_call: .
v_call: TRBV6-2/TRBV6-3
j_call: TRBJ1-2
clone_size: .
cdr3_aa: CASSPPLLMGYTF
cdr3_nt: TGTGCCAGCAGTCCACCCTTACTGATGGGCTACACCTTC

d_call: .
v_call: TRBV29-1
j_call: TRBJ2-1
clone_size: .
cdr3_aa: CSVDRETSYNEQFF
cdr3_nt: TGCAGCGTTGATCGGGAGACCTCCTACAATGAGCAGTTCTTC

d_call: .
v_call: TRBV5-1
j_call: TRBJ2-3
clone_size: .
cdr3_aa: CASSFVGGNTDTQYF
cdr3_nt: TGCGCCAGCAGCTTCGTGGGGGGAAACACAGATACGCAGTATTTT

d_call: .
v_call: TRBV4-3
j_call: TRBJ2-7
clone_size: .
cdr3_aa: CASSQHSGSSYEQYF
cdr3_nt: TGCGCCAGCAGCCAGCACAGTGGCAGCTCCTACGAGCAGTACTTC

d_call: .
v_call: TRBV18
j_call: TRBJ2-3
clone_size: .
cdr3_aa: CASSPPAVGTDTQYF
cdr3_nt: TGTGCCAGCTCACCACCGGCCGTGGGCACAGATACGCAGTATTTT

d_call: .
v_call: TRBV5-4
j_call: TRBJ2-1
clone_size: .
cdr3_aa: CASSLKGAYNEQFF
cdr3_nt: TGTGCCAGCAGCTTGAAGGGCGCCTACAATGAGCAGTTCTTC

d_call: .
v_call: TRBV7-6
j_call: TRBJ2-1
clone_size: .
cdr3_aa: CASSLAARNAGEQFF
cdr3_nt: TGTGCCAGCAGCTTAGCGGCTAGGAATGCGGGCGAGCAGTTCTTC

d_call: .
v_call: TRBV7-2
j_call: TRBJ2-2
clone_size: once
cdr3_aa: CASTPLPGVNTGELFF
cdr3_nt: TGTGCCAGCACCCCCCTCCCCGGGGTGAACACCGGGGAGCTGTTTTTT

d_call: .
v_call: TRBV10-2
j_call: TRBJ2-3
clone_size: few
cdr3_aa: CASKTRHRTSTDTQYF
cdr3_nt: TGCGCCAGCAAGACTAGGCATAGAACTAGCACAGATACGCAGTATTTT

d_call: TRBD1
v_call: TRBV29-1
j_call: TRBJ2-3
clone_size: .
cdr3_aa: CSVRQGNLNTDTQYF
cdr3_nt: TGCAGCGTTCGACAGGGAAATCTTAACACAGATACGCAGTATTTT

d_call: TRBD2
v_call: TRBV2
j_call: TRBJ2-5
clone_size: .
cdr3_aa: CASSESASGDQETQYF
cdr3_nt: TGTGCCAGCAGTGAATCCGCTAGCGGGGATCAAGAGACCCAGTACTTC

d_call: .
v_call: TRBV9
j_call: TRBJ1-5
clone_size: .
cdr3_aa: CASSVDWGNQPQHF
cdr3_nt: TGTGCCAGCAGCGTAGATTGGGGCAATCAGCCCCAGCATTTT

d_call: TRBD1
v_call: TRBV5-5
j_call: TRBJ2-7
clone_size: .
cdr3_aa: CASSLGSDRGRPYEQYF
cdr3_nt: TGTGCCAGCAGCTTGGGAAGCGACAGGGGGCGCCCCTACGAGCAGTACTTC

d_call: TRBD2
v_call: TRBV2
j_call: TRBJ2-7
clone_size: few
cdr3_aa: CARGLAGDYEQYF
cdr3_nt: TGTGCCAGAGGACTAGCGGGGGACTACGAGCAGTACTTC

d_call: .
v_call: TRBV10-3
j_call: TRBJ2-5
clone_size: once
cdr3_aa: CAISESGQLQETQYF
cdr3_nt: TGTGCCATCAGTGAGTCTGGACAGCTACAAGAGACCCAGTACTTC

d_call: .
v_call: TRBV15
j_call: TRBJ2-7
clone_size: .
cdr3_aa: CATSRPYGEEGAHYEQYF
cdr3_nt: TGTGCCACCAGCAGACCATACGGAGAGGAAGGGGCACACTACGAGCAGTACTTC

d_call: .
v_call: TRBV20-1
j_call: TRBJ2-5
clone_size: .
cdr3_aa: CSARGKETQYF
cdr3_nt: TGCAGTGCTAGGGGTAAAGAGACCCAGTACTTC

d_call: TRBD1
v_call: TRBV2
j_call: TRBJ1-1
clone_size: few
cdr3_aa: CASRDRGIAEAFF
cdr3_nt: TGTGCCAGTCGGGACAGGGGAATTGCTGAAGCTTTCTTT

d_call: .
v_call: TRBV18
j_call: TRBJ1-6
clone_size: few
cdr3_aa: CASSPEDSYNSPLHF
cdr3_nt: TGTGCCAGCTCACCGGAGGACTCCTATAATTCACCCCTCCACTTT